These 17 T cell receptor beta chains were sequenced from one sample in a study of T cells in Graves' hyperthyroidism and ophthalmopathy. Authors of the study amplified TCR beta CDR3 regions from RNA transcripts. With the HTBI primer set, the TCR CDR3 went through a first round of RT-PCR. TCRdb re-derived calls from the multiplex PCR reads in MiXCR, one entry per CDR3 protein. The sample comprises a few hundred thousand distinct CDR3 sequences, around 16% of which are singletons, and more than 3% rests with the top ten. Sequenced: blood. The receptor source for this set is a woman in her 40s with Graves' ophthalmopathy.

This clonotype was counted only a few times. The chain employs TRBV12-3 or TRBV12-4 and TRBJ2-7; a weak D match, TRBD1 (5 bases). V lost 11 bases, J lost 7 bases, and 24 bases lay in between. There are 14 residues in the CDR3. The CDR3 nucleotides read TGTGCCGGACATACAGCTCACGTCCCTCGGGAGCAGTACTTC. Residues: CAGHTAHVPREQYF.

This clonotype has ten or more counts. The chain links TRBV5-7 to TRBJ2-4; 9 bases fit TRBD2. TRBV5-7 counts as an open reading frame of uncertain function. The CDR3 is 16 residues long. J was trimmed by 2 bases and V by 4 bases; bases with no gene match: 7. CDR3 nucleotides: TGTGCCAGCAGCCCTCAGCGGGAGGTAACCAAAAACATTCAGTACTTC. Residues: CASSPQREVTKNIQYF.

This clonotype was observed a handful of times. This chain uses TRBV2 with TRBJ1-5, with a weak D call TRBD1 (6 bases). Germline CDR1 is SNHLY and CDR2 is FYNNEI. Deletions cut 8 bases from V and 4 bases from J, with 12 bases between. The length of the CDR3 is 13 residues. The CDR3 sequence: CASCGGRNQPQHF. The CDR3 region has the DNA TGTGCCAGCTGCGGGGGCAGGAATCAGCCCCAGCATTTT.

The chain joins TRBV12-3 or TRBV12-4 to TRBJ2-1, with D tentatively TRBD1 (6 bases). The CDR3 covers 13 residues. V lost 6 bases to trimming and J lost 2 bases, with 8 bases between them. The CDR3 DNA reads TGTGCCAGCAGGGACAGTCCCTACAATGAGCAGTTCTTC. Translated: CASRDSPYNEQFF.

This clonotype was detected many times. The chain employs TRBV5-1 and TRBJ1-1, with TRBD1 as a possible D gene (5 bases). From germline, CDR1 is SGHRS and CDR2 YFSETQ. The CDR3 consists of 17 residues. V lost 4 bases and J 1 base, leaving 20 bases between the germline ends. The CDR3 loop is CASSHTSRGPRNTEAFF. CDR3 nucleotide sequence: TGCGCCAGCAGCCACACCTCCCGGGGCCCTAGGAACACTGAAGCTTTCTTT.

This clonotype was observed at least ten times. V is TRBV30 and J is TRBJ1-1; tentative D call: TRBD1 (5 bases). The germline gives CDR1 GTSNPN, CDR2 SVGIG (reference sequence). Deletions cut 5 bases from V and 3 bases from J, with 13 bases between. This CDR3 has 13 amino acids. The CDR3 sequence: CAWAKAGDTEAFF. The CDR3 DNA is TGTGCCTGGGCCAAGGCGGGGGACACTGAAGCTTTCTTT. Filled out from reference TRBV30 and TRBJ1-1, the complete variable domain reads SQTIHQWPATLVQPVGSPLSLECTVEGTSNPNLYWYRQAAGRGLQLLFYSVGIGQISSEVPQNLSASRPQDRQFILSSKKLLLSDSGFYLCAWAKAGDTEAFFGQGTRLTVV.

This clonotype was counted a few times. The gene calls are TRBV2 and TRBJ2-3, with TRBD1 identical over 10 bases. Per germline, CDR1 SNHLY and CDR2 FYNNEI. J was trimmed by 1 base and V by 8 bases; bases with no gene match: 3. This CDR3 has 14 residues. This CDR3 is CASQGTGGTDTQYF. As DNA, the CDR3 is TGTGCCAGCCAGGGGACAGGGGGCACAGATACGCAGTATTTT.

The CDR3 coding sequence is TGTGCCAGCACACAGGGGGCGCGGGAAAAACTGTTTTTT. This codes for CASTQGAREKLFF. V usage is TRBV7-9 and J usage is TRBJ1-4; 9 bases map to TRBD1. Trimming at V came to 7 bases and at J to 8 bases, leaving 5 bases not matched to a gene. The germline CDR1 and CDR2 sequences are SEHNR and FQNEAQ (reference sequence). This CDR3 region has 13 residues.

This rearrangement joins TRBV5-1 to TRBJ2-5, with a weak D call TRBD2 (5 bases). Between the trimmed V and J ends, which lost 4 bases and 2 bases, there was a span of 15 bases. Germline CDR1 is SGHRS and CDR2 is YFSETQ. CDR3 length equals 15 residues. The CDR3 sequence is CASSPDSPRQETQYF. CDR3 in DNA: TGCGCCAGCAGCCCGGACTCACCGAGGCAAGAGACCCAGTACTTC.

This clonotype was seen at least ten times. This CDR3 reads CASSPEVGPQHF. CDR3 nucleotide sequence: TGTGCCAGCAGTCCGGAAGTAGGGCCCCAGCATTTT. The V gene is TRBV12-3 or TRBV12-4, the J gene TRBJ1-5; no clear D gene. V was pared by 5 bases and J by 9 bases, with 11 bases between. CDR3 length: 12 residues.

This clonotype appeared many times. This chain connects TRBV28 to TRBJ2-7; 9 positions match TRBD1. The CDR3 runs 14 residues. From germline, CDR1 is MDHEN and CDR2 SYDVKM. J lost 8 bases, V lost 7 bases, and 12 bases had no gene match. In DNA form, the CDR3 reads TGTGCCAGCACCCCGGGACAGGGCGGGGAAAAGCAGTACTTC. It translates to CASTPGQGGEKQYF.

V and J are TRBV7-9 and TRBJ2-2, with D uncertain. The CDR3 loop spans 15 amino acids. The V gene's germline CDR1 is SEHNR and CDR2 FQNEAQ (reference sequence). With 5 bases removed from V and 4 bases from J, the gap between germline ends came to 14 bases. As DNA, the CDR3 is TGTGCCAGCAGCCGCACGGGCGGTTTCACCGGGGAGCTGTTTTTT. It yields the protein CASSRTGGFTGELFF.

This clonotype was seen repeatedly, ten times or more. This chain connects TRBV3-1 to TRBJ2-2; D call uncertain. CDR1 and CDR2 from the germline V gene are LGHDT and YNNKEL (reference sequence). Trimming pared 4 bases from V and 6 bases from J, leaving 15 bases between. The CDR3 extends over 15 amino acids. The CDR3 reads CASSPVGAAAGELFF. CDR3 bases: TGTGCCAGCAGCCCAGTAGGCGCGGCAGCCGGGGAGCTGTTTTTT.

This clonotype was counted ten times or more. The chain recombines TRBV29-1 with TRBJ1-1; 11 positions match TRBD1. Germline CDR1 SQVTM, CDR2 ANQGSEA. The CDR3 covers 14 residues. J was trimmed by 7 bases and V by 4 bases; bases with no gene match: 8. This CDR3 is CSVGLGTGGVEAFF. The DNA for the CDR3 is TGCAGCGTTGGCCTTGGGACAGGGGGAGTTGAAGCTTTCTTT.

In this sample, this clonotype turned up a few times. This chain uses TRBV10-3 with TRBJ2-1; perhaps TRBD2 as D (6 bases). Germline CDR1 is ENHRY and CDR2 is SYGVKD. V was clipped by 0 bases and J by 7 bases, with 16 bases between them. The CDR3 is 16 residues long. The CDR3 bases are TGTGCCATCAGTGAGTCGGGAGCTGCGCGGGATAATGAGCAGTTCTTC. Its translation is CAISESGAARDNEQFF.

This clonotype has more than one count but fewer than ten. This rearrangement joins TRBV20-1 to TRBJ2-2; D may be TRBD1 (6 bases). Germline values: CDR1 DFQATT, CDR2 SNEGSKA (reference sequence). This CDR3 spans 15 amino acids. In nucleotides, the CDR3 is TGCAATGCACAAGTGGGGGCCAAGAACACCGGGGAGCTGTTTTTT. It yields the protein CNAQVGAKNTGELFF.

This clonotype was seen many times. The rearrangement uses TRBV28 and TRBJ1-2, with D unclear. Per the germline V gene, CDR1 is MDHEN and CDR2 is SYDVKM. The length of the CDR3 is 17 residues. Trimming removed 3 bases from V and 0 bases from J, with 17 bases in between. CDR3 bases: TGTGCCAGCAGTTTCCCGCTAGAACTCACGGCTAACTATGGCTACACCTTC. Protein: CASSFPLELTANYGYTF.